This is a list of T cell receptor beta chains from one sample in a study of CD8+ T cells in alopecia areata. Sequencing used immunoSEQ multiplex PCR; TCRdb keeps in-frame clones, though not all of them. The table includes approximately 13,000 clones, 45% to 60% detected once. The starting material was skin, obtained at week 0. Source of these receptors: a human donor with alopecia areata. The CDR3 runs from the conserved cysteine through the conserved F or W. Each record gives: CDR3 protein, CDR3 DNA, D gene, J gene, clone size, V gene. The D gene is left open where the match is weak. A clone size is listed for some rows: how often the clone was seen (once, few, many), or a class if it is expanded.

CDR3aa: CASSYLGGEYF
CDR3nt: TGTGCCAGCAGTTACTTGGGGGGTGAGTACTTC
d_gene: .
j_gene: TRBJ2-7
abundance: .
v_gene: TRBV6-5

CDR3aa: CASSPSGTDYGYTF
CDR3nt: TGTGCCAGCTCACCCTCCGGGACGGACTATGGCTACACCTTC
d_gene: .
j_gene: TRBJ1-2
abundance: once
v_gene: TRBV18

CDR3aa: CASSLAWGGRGGRLQETQYF
CDR3nt: TGTGCCAGCAGCTTAGCGTGGGGGGGTAGAGGCGGGAGGCTCCAAGAGACCCAGTACTTC
d_gene: TRBD2
j_gene: TRBJ2-5
abundance: .
v_gene: TRBV7-6

CDR3aa: CASRTGQGPIQETQYF
CDR3nt: TGTGCCAGCAGAACGGGACAGGGGCCTATACAAGAGACCCAGTACTTC
d_gene: TRBD1
j_gene: TRBJ2-5
abundance: .
v_gene: TRBV5-4

CDR3aa: CASRSDSQETQYF
CDR3nt: TGTGCCAGCAGATCTGACTCTCAAGAGACCCAGTACTTC
d_gene: .
j_gene: TRBJ2-5
abundance: few
v_gene: TRBV14

CDR3aa: CASSWPTTSNQPQHF
CDR3nt: TGTGCCAGCAGTTGGCCCACCACTTCGAATCAGCCCCAGCATTTT
d_gene: .
j_gene: TRBJ1-5
abundance: .
v_gene: TRBV28

CDR3aa: CASSQAGGFYNEQFF
CDR3nt: TGCGCCAGCAGCCAGGCGGGGGGTTTCTACAATGAGCAGTTCTTC
d_gene: TRBD2
j_gene: TRBJ2-1
abundance: .
v_gene: TRBV4-3

CDR3aa: CASSESGFGEQYF
CDR3nt: TGTGCCAGCAGTGAATCGGGGTTTGGCGAGCAGTACTTC
d_gene: .
j_gene: TRBJ2-7
abundance: few
v_gene: TRBV2

CDR3aa: CAWSIRASRSGSYNSPLHF
CDR3nt: TGTGCCTGGAGCATAAGGGCGTCCCGCTCCGGCTCCTATAATTCACCCCTCCACTTT
d_gene: .
j_gene: TRBJ1-6
abundance: .
v_gene: TRBV30

CDR3aa: CASSLGGTNEAFF
CDR3nt: TGTGCCAGCAGCTTAGGAGGGACAAATGAAGCTTTCTTT
d_gene: .
j_gene: TRBJ1-1
abundance: once
v_gene: TRBV7-3

CDR3aa: CASSSHGTAGEQFF
CDR3nt: TGTGCCAGCAGTTCGCACGGGACCGCTGGGGAGCAGTTCTTC
d_gene: .
j_gene: TRBJ2-1
abundance: .
v_gene: TRBV28

CDR3aa: CASSLWARSRGGPQHF
CDR3nt: TGTGCCAGCAGTTTATGGGCTAGGAGCCGAGGTGGGCCCCAGCATTTT
d_gene: .
j_gene: TRBJ1-5
abundance: .
v_gene: TRBV27

CDR3aa: CARLGQGINYGYTF
CDR3nt: TGTGCTAGACTCGGCCAGGGAATAAACTATGGCTACACCTTC
d_gene: .
j_gene: TRBJ1-2
abundance: .
v_gene: TRBV12-5

CDR3aa: CASSLVETQYF
CDR3nt: TGTGCCAGCAGCTTAGTAGAGACCCAGTACTTC
d_gene: .
j_gene: TRBJ2-5
abundance: few
v_gene: TRBV7-6

CDR3aa: CASSVNAGAITGNTIYF
CDR3nt: TGTGCCAGCAGCGTAAACGCAGGGGCGATAACTGGAAACACCATATATTTT
d_gene: .
j_gene: TRBJ1-3
abundance: .
v_gene: TRBV9

CDR3aa: CASSLDLGSGELFF
CDR3nt: TGTGCCAGCAGCTTAGACTTGGGATCCGGGGAGCTGTTTTTT
d_gene: .
j_gene: TRBJ2-2
abundance: .
v_gene: TRBV7-2